Below, 8 T cell receptor beta chains from the same sample are listed, as sequenced in a study of molecular identifiers for immune sequencing clone quantification. TCRdb independently ran MiXCR on the PCR reads; one entry per CDR3 protein. Here the sample spans about 510,000 distinct CDR3 sequences, about a quarter being singletons. The sample consisted of naive CD8+ T cells from blood, with Jurkat cell RNA spiked in. Subset in this sample: FACS-sorted CD8+CD4-CCR7+CD45RA+ naive T cells. These receptors came from a human donor in good health. Some libraries in this study had Jurkat cell RNA spiked in.

This clonotype was seen many times. This chain joins TRBV20-1 and TRBJ2-4; 8 bases are a match to TRBD2. From germline, CDR1 is DFQATT and CDR2 SNEGSKA (reference sequence). There are 18 residues in the CDR3. The V segment lost 0 bases and the J segment 3 bases; nucleotides outside the gene matches: 13. This chain's CDR3 is CSARDRPSGHLIKNIQYF. CDR3 DNA sequence: TGCAGTGCTAGAGATCGGCCTAGCGGGCACCTTATCAAAAACATTCAGTACTTC.

This clonotype was counted many times. V is TRBV29-1 and J is TRBJ1-1; D possibly corresponds to TRBD1 (5 bases). Germline values: CDR1 SQVTM, CDR2 ANQGSEA. The ends were cut back, 7 bases at V and 4 bases at J, with 13 bases in the middle. The CDR3 is 12 amino acids. CDR3 sequence reads: CSAQSGVTEAFF. The CDR3, as DNA: TGCAGCGCCCAATCGGGGGTCACTGAAGCTTTCTTT. The variable domain in full, with the rest retrieved from reference TRBV29-1 and TRBJ1-1, is SAVISQKPSRDICQRGTSLTIQCQVDSQVTMMFWYRQQPGQSLTLIATANQGSEATYESGFVIDKFPISRPNLTFSTLTVSNMSPEDSSIYLCSAQSGVTEAFFGQGTRLTVV.

About this clonotype itself: With a much larger clone just one base away, this may be a read error. This sequence joins TRBV19 and TRBJ1-5; D is unclear. Per germline, CDR1 LNHDA and CDR2 SQIVND (reference sequence). The CDR3 totals 15 residues. Deletions cut 5 bases from V and 9 bases from J, with 20 bases between. CDR3 in amino acids: CASSSGRRSLRPQHF. Written as DNA, the CDR3 is TGTGCCAGTAGTTCGGGCAGGCGCAGTTTACGGCCCCAGCATTTT.

In its sample, this clonotype was seen once. One end of the junction is discordant with germline, which a read error may explain. V gene TRBV6-2 or TRBV6-3 combines with J gene TRBJ2-7, with a weak D call TRBD1 (6 bases). There are 13 residues in the CDR3. Germline V gives CDR1 MNHEY, CDR2 SVGEGT. The CDR3 bases are TGTGTCAGCAGTCCCGTGACAGGCTACGAGCAGTACTTC. Its protein product is CVSSPVTGYEQYF.

At least ten counts were recorded for this clonotype. The V and J genes are TRBV12-5 and TRBJ1-1; D not resolved. Per the germline V gene, CDR1 is LGHNT and CDR2 is FRNRAP. Trimming removed 5 bases from V and 5 bases from J, with 12 bases in between. The CDR3 totals 13 residues. The CDR3 DNA is TGTGCTAGTGGTCAATCACTAGAGACTGAAGCTTTCTTT. This sequence encodes CASGQSLETEAFF.

V gene TRBV27 combines with J gene TRBJ1-3, with 7 bases fitting TRBD1. The trim removed 4 bases at V and 0 bases at J, leaving 3 bases unmatched. CDR1 is MNHEY and CDR2 is SMNVEV in the germline V gene (reference sequence). This CDR3 is 15 amino acids long. The CDR3 protein is CASSSAGGSGNTIYF. The CDR3 DNA reads as TGTGCCAGCAGTTCGGCAGGGGGCTCTGGAAACACCATATATTTT.

The chain recombines TRBV7-9 with TRBJ2-7; D might be TRBD2 (6 bases). This CDR3 is 15 amino acids long. The germline gives CDR1 SEHNR, CDR2 FQNEAQ (reference sequence). V was cut by 5 bases and J by 3 bases, with 17 bases left in between. CDR3 sequence: CASSLGFGEDYEQYF. The CDR3, as DNA: TGTGCCAGCAGCCTAGGGTTTGGGGAGGACTACGAGCAGTACTTC. Full variable domain (rest looked up from reference TRBV7-9 and TRBJ2-7): DTGVSQNPRHKITKRGQNVTFRCDPISEHNRLYWYRQTLGQGPEFLTYFQNEAQLEKSRLLSDRFSAERPKGSFSTLEIQRTEQGDSAMYLCASSLGFGEDYEQYFGPGTRLTVT.

For this clonotype: One end of the junction fails to match germline, which may point to a read error. V and J are TRBV20-1 and TRBJ2-7; 11 bases align to TRBD1. The CDR3 is 13 residues long. Germline V lookup: CDR1 DFQATT, CDR2 SNEGSKA (reference sequence). CDR3 nucleotide sequence: TGCGGTGCAAAGGACAGGGGGCGGGTCGAGCAGTACTTC. This gives the protein CGAKDRGRVEQYF.